The 22 T cell receptor beta chains in this list originate from one sample, sequenced in a study of human T cells and chemical hapten exposure. Time point reported: patch test 2, 6 weeks after DPC sensitization. Regarding treatment: therapeutic diphenylcyclopropenone sensitization with weekly scalp DPC. One entry per CDR3 protein results from TCRdb running MiXCR on the RACE reads. The top ten hold 5% to 6% of the sample, which has approximately 350,000 distinct CDR3 sequences, roughly 6.3% seen once. The sequencing used whole blood, collected in connection with sensitization to the hapten diphenylcyclopropenone (DPC). These TCRs come from a woman aged 18 to 35 with alopecia areata. Some clones in this sample may be carry-over from other donors' samples.

This rearrangement joins TRBV7-8 to TRBJ2-3; no firm D call. Germline CDR1 SGHVS, CDR2 FQNEAQ. Deletions cut 5 bases from V and 0 bases from J, with 9 bases between. The CDR3 is made up of 14 amino acids. CDR3 nucleotide sequence: TGTGCCAGCAGCCAACTTCCTAGCACAGATACGCAGTATTTT. Amino acid sequence: CASSQLPSTDTQYF.

This clonotype was recorded many times. The chain couples TRBV20-1 to TRBJ1-2; D gene unclear. The CDR3 loop spans 11 amino acids. The ends were cut back, 3 bases at V and 7 bases at J, with 9 bases in the middle. Germline lookup yields CDR1 DFQATT and CDR2 SNEGSKA (reference sequence). The chain's CDR3 is CSASLVSGYTF. The CDR3 bases are TGCAGTGCTAGTTTGGTCTCTGGCTACACCTTC.

This clonotype was seen ten or more times. CDR3: CASSPGRTMNTEAFF. The DNA of the CDR3 is TGTGCCAGCTCACCAGGACGGACTATGAACACTGAAGCTTTCTTT. V gene TRBV18 combines with J gene TRBJ1-1; no clear D. This CDR3 is 15 amino acids long. The V gene lost 2 bases and the J gene lost 0 bases, with 10 bases spanning the gap. Germline assignment: CDR1 KGHSH and CDR2 LQKENI.

This clonotype has a handful of counts. The gene calls are TRBV6-5 and TRBJ2-2, with 10 nucleotides matching TRBD2. The CDR3 runs to 15 residues. Germline CDR1 is MNHEY and CDR2 is SVGAGI. J was trimmed by 3 bases and V by 4 bases; bases with no gene match: 2. CDR3 loop: CASSWLAGDTGELFF. The CDR3 DNA is TGTGCCAGCAGTTGGCTAGCGGGGGACACCGGGGAGCTGTTTTTT.

There are many counts of this clonotype. The chain recombines TRBV4-2 with TRBJ1-1; weak D call: TRBD1 (5 bases). V lost 2 bases, J lost 3 bases, and 13 bases lay in between. The CDR3 totals 15 residues. CDR1 and CDR2 from the germline V gene are LGHNA and YNFKEQ. The CDR3 nucleotides are TGTGCCAGCAGCCAATTCCGGGACCGACACACTGAAGCTTTCTTT. This translates into CASSQFRDRHTEAFF.

This clonotype was detected many times. The chain couples TRBV5-1 to TRBJ2-3; 8 nucleotides match TRBD2. This CDR3 contains 16 residues. The V segment lost 0 bases and the J segment 3 bases; nucleotides outside the gene matches: 6. The germline V gene has CDR1 SGHRS and CDR2 YFSETQ. DNA of the CDR3: TGCGCCAGCAGCTTGGCCGGGGGGGCGACGACAGATACGCAGTATTTT. Translating gives CASSLAGGATTDTQYF.

The chain links TRBV12-5 to TRBJ2-3, with a tentative D call TRBD1 (6 bases). From germline, CDR1 is LGHNT and CDR2 FRNRAP. There are 17 residues in the CDR3. The ends were cut back, 9 bases at V and 8 bases at J, with 30 bases in the middle. CDR3 DNA: TGTGCTAGCCCAGGGGCAGGAAGGGGGATTGGAAGCGGTACGCAGTATTTT. It yields the protein CASPGAGRGIGSGTQYF.

The rearrangement links TRBV7-2 to TRBJ2-1; D not resolved. This CDR3 is 13 amino acids long. Germline CDR1 and CDR2: SGHTA and FQGNSA. With 2 bases removed from V and 6 bases from J, the gap between germline ends came to 8 bases. The CDR3 nucleotides are TGTGCCAGCAGCTTAAGTTTTTCCAATGAGCAGTTCTTC. Protein product: CASSLSFSNEQFF.

This clonotype was counted a few times. This chain joins TRBV7-2 and TRBJ2-1, with 7 bases fitting TRBD2. Germline assignment: CDR1 SGHTA and CDR2 FQGNSA. The CDR3 has 16 residues. V dropped 4 bases and J dropped 7; count of bases not matched to a gene: 13. As DNA, the CDR3 is TGTGCCAGCAGCTCTCCTCGCTTAAGGGGAGGGAATGAGCAGTTCTTC. Amino acid sequence: CASSSPRLRGGNEQFF.

The J gene is TRBJ2-3, the V gene TRBV29-1; no definite D call. The CDR3 sequence is 11 residues long. Trimming cost V 4 bases and J 4 bases, with 6 bases left between them. Looked up from germline, CDR1 is SQVTM and CDR2 is ANQGSEA. Here the CDR3 DNA reads TGCAGCGTTGGTTCAGCAGATACGCAGTATTTT. Its translation: CSVGSADTQYF.

There are many counts of this clonotype. The chain links TRBV16 to TRBJ1-5; D unclear. The CDR3 has 16 amino acids. The V gene's germline CDR1 is KGHSY and CDR2 FQNENV. V was shortened by 3 bases and J by 0 bases, with 12 bases between the two germline ends. CDR3 DNA sequence: TGTGCCAGCAGCCATGGGCCCGGGAATAGCAATCAGCCCCAGCATTTT. Protein: CASSHGPGNSNQPQHF. The full variable domain, completed using reference TRBV16 and TRBJ1-5, is GEEVAQTPKHLVRGEGQKAKLYCAPIKGHSYVFWYQQVLKNEFKFLISFQNENVFDETGMPKERFSAKCLPNSPCSLEIQATKLEDSAVYFCASSHGPGNSNQPQHFGDGTRLSIL.

As regards this clonotype: This sequence may be a read error, since a much larger clone differs from it by one base. The chain links TRBV7-2 to TRBJ1-2; the D is unclear. CDR3 length: 13 amino acids. V was pared by 1 base and J by 1 base, with 4 bases between. CDR1 and CDR2 (germline): SGHTA, FQGNSA. CDR3 sequence (DNA): TGTGCCAGCAGCTTAGGAATTAACTATGGCTACACCTTC. This codes for CASSLGINYGYTF.

This clonotype was counted many times. J is TRBJ2-1 and V is TRBV10-3; 7 bases are a match to TRBD2. The trim removed 0 bases at V and 6 bases at J, leaving 8 bases unmatched. Germline V gene sequence: CDR1 ENHRY, CDR2 SYGVKD. The CDR3 runs to 16 residues. CDR3 region: CAISESGLRGGNEQFF. In DNA, the CDR3 is TGTGCCATCAGTGAGTCGGGATTACGCGGGGGCAATGAGCAGTTCTTC.

There are many counts of this clonotype. The chain is built from TRBV10-3 and TRBJ1-6, with D possibly being TRBD1 (5 bases). Per germline, CDR1 ENHRY and CDR2 SYGVKD. With 0 bases removed from V and 7 bases from J, the gap between germline ends came to 10 bases. This CDR3 is 15 amino acids long. CDR3 DNA sequence: TGTGCCATCAGTGAGTCGGGACCCAACAATTCACCCCTCCACTTT. It encodes CAISESGPNNSPLHF.

The table lists this clonotype with a few counts. This may be a read error, as it is one base from a much larger clone. CDR3 sequence: CASSRPTGFGTEAFF. CDR3 nucleotide sequence: TGTGCCAGCAGCCGGCCGACAGGTTTTGGCACTGAAGCTTTCTTT. The chain joins TRBV5-6 to TRBJ1-1; possible D gene TRBD1, 6 bases. The V gene's germline CDR1 is SGHDT and CDR2 YYEEEE. Trimming removed 4 bases at V and 4 bases at J, with 17 bases between. The CDR3 runs 15 residues.

This clonotype was counted ten times or more. The rearrangement uses TRBV6-2 or TRBV6-3 and TRBJ1-1; no clear D. The CDR3 loop spans 14 amino acids. From germline, CDR1 is MNHEY and CDR2 SVGEGT. V was shortened by 8 bases and J by 0 bases, with 13 bases between the two germline ends. Here the CDR3 DNA reads TGTGCCAGCGCTCTATACAGCATGAACACTGAAGCTTTCTTT. It specifies CASALYSMNTEAFF.

The chain carries TRBV19 and TRBJ1-5; tentative D call: TRBD1 (5 bases). V dropped 6 bases and J dropped 3 bases, with 9 bases sitting between them. The CDR3 loop spans 13 amino acids. Germline V CDR1 and CDR2: LNHDA, SQIVND (reference sequence). DNA for the CDR3: TGTGCCAGTAGGCGACAGTACAATCAGCCCCAGCATTTT. This gives the protein CASRRQYNQPQHF.

The chain carries TRBV6-5 and TRBJ2-7; weak D call: TRBD1 (6 bases). V shed 2 bases and J shed 6 bases, with 11 bases lying between them. This CDR3 region has 13 residues. Germline V gene data show CDR1 as MNHEY and CDR2 as SVGAGI. The CDR3 nucleotides read TGTGCCAGCAGTTACCCCGGACAGCTCGAGCAGTACTTC. It yields the protein CASSYPGQLEQYF.

The table lists this clonotype with many counts. The chain is built from TRBV10-3 and TRBJ2-3, with 8 bases aligning to TRBD2. V shed 6 bases, J shed 1 base, and the junction held 3 bases outside the gene matches. The germline V gene encodes CDR1 ENHRY and CDR2 SYGVKD. This CDR3 is 14 amino acids long. Here the CDR3 reads CAISREGGTDTQYF. For the CDR3, the DNA is TGTGCCATCAGCCGGGAGGGGGGCACAGATACGCAGTATTTT.

Many counts were recorded for this clonotype. The chain is built from TRBV11-2 and TRBJ1-1; 8 nucleotides match TRBD1. The germline V gene has CDR1 SGHAT and CDR2 FQNNGV. This CDR3 is built from 17 residues. The junction had 9 bases not matched to a gene; V was cut back by 1 base and J by 2 bases. The CDR3 reads CASSLAHGQGSNTEAFF. The CDR3 DNA reads TGTGCCAGCAGCTTAGCTCACGGACAGGGAAGTAACACTGAAGCTTTCTTT.

This clonotype was seen ten or more times. The rearrangement joins TRBV20-1 to TRBJ1-5, with 12 positions matching TRBD1. CDR3 length: 15 residues. CDR1 DFQATT and CDR2 SNEGSKA come from the germline V gene (reference sequence). V gave up 5 bases and J gave up 0 bases; unmatched junction bases: 2. CDR3 residues: CSAGTGGYSNQPQHF. The DNA of the CDR3 is TGCAGTGCTGGGACAGGGGGCTATAGCAATCAGCCCCAGCATTTT.

This clonotype has at least ten counts. The chain is built from TRBV28 and TRBJ1-1, with TRBD1 matching over 10 bases. CDR1 is MDHEN and CDR2 is SYDVKM in the germline V gene. With 2 bases clipped from V and 11 bases from J, the junction kept 14 bases outside the gene matches. CDR3 size: 16 residues. The CDR3 coding sequence is TGTGCCAGCAGTTTACCCTCTTCGACAGGGGGCGTTGAGGCTTTCTTT. Protein: CASSLPSSTGGVEAFF.